A single sample gave rise to the 20 T cell receptor beta chains below, sequenced in a study of T-cell memory formation after mild COVID-19. A single record per CDR3 protein comes from TCRdb applying MiXCR to the 5' RACE reads. Of about 82,000 distinct CDR3 sequences detected, 9.5% to 15% appear once; the ten largest clones hold around 41%. The sequenced material came from PBMCs or a T cell subset sorted from them (not recorded which). The receptors shown here come from a man between 18 and 35 years old who had mild COVID-19 (a few samples of this study predate the infection). Cell type and time point are not known.

The chain combines TRBV11-1 with TRBJ2-1; the match to TRBD2 covers 14 bases. The CDR3 spans 16 residues. The germline V gene has CDR1 SGHAT and CDR2 FQDESV (reference sequence). V lost 5 bases, J lost 8 bases, and 8 bases stayed unmatched. CDR3 sequence: CASSARTSGGKDEQFF. The CDR3 nucleotides read TGTGCCAGCAGCGCCCGGACTAGCGGGGGGAAGGATGAGCAGTTCTTC. The full variable domain, completed using reference TRBV11-1 and TRBJ2-1, is EAEVAQSPRYKITEKSQAVAFWCDPISGHATLYWYRQILGQGPELLVQFQDESVVDDSQLPKDRFSAERLKGVDSTLKIQPAELGDSAMYLCASSARTSGGKDEQFFGPGTRLTVL.

This clonotype was counted a few times. V is TRBV4-1 and J is TRBJ2-1; weak D call: TRBD2 (7 bases). CDR3 length: 17 residues. Trimming pared 0 bases from V and 0 bases from J, leaving 12 bases between. The germline CDR1 and CDR2 sequences are MGHRA and YSYEKL. CDR3 bases: TGCGCCAGCAGCCAAGAAGGTGCGGGGGCCTCCTACAATGAGCAGTTCTTC. It yields the protein CASSQEGAGASYNEQFF.

The chain recombines TRBV19 with TRBJ2-7; weak D call: TRBD1 (6 bases). Per the germline V gene, CDR1 is LNHDA and CDR2 is SQIVND (reference sequence). The V end lost 3 bases, the J end lost 2 bases, and 11 bases lay between the germline ends. The CDR3 loop spans 14 amino acids. CDR3 in DNA: TGTGCCAGTAGTATCGGGGACACGGCCTACGAGCAGTACTTC. This codes for CASSIGDTAYEQYF.

This rearrangement joins TRBV7-6 to TRBJ2-7; 7 bases agree with TRBD2. The CDR3 has 13 amino acids. The trim removed 2 bases at V and 5 bases at J, leaving 3 bases unmatched. Per the germline V gene, CDR1 is SGHVS and CDR2 is FNYEAQ. This chain's CDR3 is CASSLRRGNEQYF. As DNA, the CDR3 is TGTGCCAGCAGCTTAAGGCGGGGGAACGAGCAGTACTTC.

This chain links TRBV6-5 with TRBJ2-3; D call uncertain. There are 11 residues in the CDR3. V lost 11 bases and J 0 bases, leaving 6 bases between the germline ends. Germline CDR1 MNHEY, CDR2 SVGAGI. The CDR3, as DNA: TGTGCCGCTGGAAGCACAGATACGCAGTATTTT. Amino acids: CAAGSTDTQYF.

The rearrangement links TRBV7-9 to TRBJ1-2; 10 bases line up with TRBD1. V lost 5 bases and J lost 8; bases outside the gene matches: 11. Germline values: CDR1 SEHNR, CDR2 FQNEAQ (reference sequence). This CDR3 spans 15 amino acids. The CDR3 DNA sequence: TGTGCCAGCAGCCGGACAGGGGGATATGAAATGGGCTACACCTTC. Protein product: CASSRTGGYEMGYTF.

The chain links TRBV4-1 to TRBJ2-7, with D perhaps matching TRBD1 (6 bases). Germline CDR1 and CDR2: MGHRA and YSYEKL. This CDR3 is 15 amino acids long. V lost 4 bases and J lost 2, with 15 bases in between. The CDR3 DNA sequence: TGCGCCAGCAGCCTCCGTGGGGACACCGCCTACGAGCAGTACTTC. It codes for CASSLRGDTAYEQYF.

This rearrangement joins TRBV5-1 to TRBJ1-6; 7 bases align to TRBD1. Germline-derived CDR1 and CDR2 are SGHRS and YFSETQ. The junction had 10 bases not matched to a gene; V was cut back by 3 bases and J by 10 bases. The CDR3 spans 15 residues. CDR3 bases: TGCGCCAGCAGCTCCCCGGACAGGCTGGGATCACCCCTCCACTTT. Its protein is CASSSPDRLGSPLHF.

CDR3 in amino acids: CASSQDTEVLFF. The CDR3 region has the DNA TGTGCCAGCAGCCAAGATACGGAGGTACTGTTTTTT. The chain recombines TRBV4-2 with TRBJ1-4; D ambiguous. This CDR3 is built from 12 residues. V lost 0 bases, J lost 13 bases, and 9 bases lay in between. The germline V gene encodes CDR1 LGHNA and CDR2 YNFKEQ.

This chain uses TRBV4-1 with TRBJ2-2, with TRBD1 as a possible D gene (5 bases). Germline CDR1 and CDR2: MGHRA and YSYEKL. This CDR3 is 16 amino acids long. Trimming removed 1 base at V and 2 bases at J, with 11 bases between. This chain's CDR3 is CASSQVRTPNTGELFF. The CDR3 DNA reads TGCGCCAGCAGCCAAGTGAGGACACCCAACACCGGGGAGCTGTTTTTT.

A few counts support this clonotype. The junction differs from germline at one of its ends, possibly a read error. V is TRBV7-7 and J is TRBJ2-5; 12 nucleotides line up with TRBD2. Germline V lookup: CDR1 SSHAT, CDR2 FNYEAQ (reference sequence). The CDR3 is made up of 15 amino acids. DNA for the CDR3: TGTGCTAGCAGCAGGACTAGCGGGACACAAGAGACCCAGTACTTC. It yields the protein CASSRTSGTQETQYF.

This sequence joins TRBV15 and TRBJ2-1; 9 bases align to TRBD2. After removal of 0 bases from V and 3 bases from J, the junction contained 9 bases not matched to a gene. The germline V gene encodes CDR1 LNHNV and CDR2 YYDKDF (reference sequence). The CDR3 consists of 18 residues. CDR3 in amino acids: CATSRDHPLAGHYNEQFF. The DNA for the CDR3 is TGTGCCACCAGCAGAGATCACCCCCTAGCGGGGCACTACAATGAGCAGTTCTTC.

This clonotype turned up a few times. This chain joins TRBV7-2 and TRBJ2-3; 12 bases fit TRBD2. Germline CDR1 reads SGHTA; CDR2 reads FQGNSA. The CDR3 consists of 16 residues. Trimming took 4 bases from V and 5 from J; bases not matched to a gene: 7. CDR3 loop: CASSSPTSGGGDTQYF. CDR3 coding DNA: TGTGCCAGCAGCTCCCCGACTAGCGGGGGTGGAGATACGCAGTATTTT.

The chain has TRBV10-3 and TRBJ2-3; 7 positions match TRBD1. Per germline, CDR1 ENHRY and CDR2 SYGVKD. Unmatched junction bases numbered 12, after V lost 0 bases and J lost 0 bases. This CDR3 is 19 amino acids long. CDR3 protein: CAISESTARGGGSTDTQYF. As DNA, the CDR3 is TGTGCCATCAGTGAGTCCACTGCTCGAGGGGGCGGGAGCACAGATACGCAGTATTTT.

The table lists this clonotype with a few counts. The chain joins TRBV29-1 to TRBJ2-7; D may correspond to TRBD1 or TRBD2 (6 bases each). The CDR3 has 11 amino acids. Trimming shortened V by 7 bases and J by 6 bases, and 13 bases separated the two germline ends. In germline, CDR1 is SQVTM, CDR2 ANQGSEA. CDR3 coding DNA: TGCAGCGCTGTACAGGGAGGCGAGCAGTACTTC. Its translation: CSAVQGGEQYF.

This clonotype has just a few counts. The chain is built from TRBV10-1 and TRBJ1-2, with D unresolved. The germline CDR1 and CDR2 sequences are WNHNN and SYGVQD (reference sequence). The V end was cut by 0 bases, the J end by 4 bases, with 15 bases between. CDR3 length: 16 amino acids. The CDR3 protein is CASSESRGLGFYGYTF. CDR3 coding DNA: TGCGCCAGCAGTGAGTCGAGAGGGCTGGGATTCTATGGCTACACCTTC.

The chain links TRBV5-4 to TRBJ2-3, with 9 bases fitting TRBD2. The germline gives CDR1 SGHNT, CDR2 YYREEE (reference sequence). V lost 2 bases, J lost 4 bases, and 5 bases stayed unmatched. The CDR3 totals 15 residues. CDR3: CASSFGGGVADTQYF. For the CDR3, the DNA is TGTGCCAGCAGCTTTGGCGGGGGGGTGGCAGATACGCAGTATTTT.

The chain is built from TRBV7-9 and TRBJ2-5; 9 bases line up with TRBD1. V shed 1 base, J shed 5 bases, and the junction held 8 bases outside the gene matches. The CDR3 runs 16 residues. Germline loops: CDR1 SEHNR, CDR2 FQNEAQ (reference sequence). The CDR3 region has the DNA TGTGCCAGCAGCTTAGTAGTAACAGGGGGCAGGGAGACCCAGTACTTC. Its protein is CASSLVVTGGRETQYF.

The chain links TRBV29-1 to TRBJ2-5, with 9 bases identical to TRBD2. Unmatched junction bases numbered 5, after V lost 3 bases and J lost 0 bases. This CDR3 contains 15 residues. Per germline, CDR1 SQVTM and CDR2 ANQGSEA. CDR3: CSVDDVAGDQETQYF. The CDR3 DNA reads TGCAGCGTTGACGACGTAGCGGGGGACCAAGAGACCCAGTACTTC.

The J gene is TRBJ2-2, the V gene TRBV9; D uncertain. In germline, CDR1 is SGDLS, CDR2 YYNGEE. The CDR3 has 12 amino acids. V lost 3 bases, J lost 6 bases, and 6 bases lay in between. CDR3 sequence (DNA): TGTGCCAGCAGCGCACGTCCCGGGGAGCTGTTTTTT. Its translation is CASSARPGELFF.